Presented here are 19 T cell receptor beta chains from one specimen sequenced in a study of identifying expanded T cells in peripheral blood (dated by TCRdb to 2018 to 2020). Libraries were built with the immunoSEQ multiplex PCR assay. TCRdb provides this immuneACCESS table in a form limited to in-frame rearrangements. Some clones are lacking; in checked studies, under half of them reflect an unresolved V gene, and why the rest are absent is not known. Counted in this sample were some 120,000 clones; 84% of them appeared once. Clones ranked in the top ten supply approximately 3% of the sample. Input material: blood. Receptors were obtained from a person aged 18 to 75 in good health.

The chain combines TRBV2 with TRBJ1-3, with unresolved D. The V gene lost 7 bases and the J gene lost 0 bases, with 7 bases spanning the gap. This CDR3 region has 13 residues. Looked up from germline, CDR1 is SNHLY and CDR2 is FYNNEI. The chain's CDR3 is CASKENSGNTIYF. CDR3 in DNA: TGTGCCAGCAAGGAAAACTCTGGAAACACCATATATTTT.

The gene calls are TRBV7-8 and TRBJ2-7; TRBD1 is a possible D gene (6 bases). Trimming left V 5 bases short and J 1 base short, with 15 bases between. Per the germline V gene, CDR1 is SGHVS and CDR2 is FQNEAQ. There are 15 residues in the CDR3. The CDR3 nucleotides read TGTGCCAGCAGCCAACCGGGACACCGATCCTACGAGCAGTACTTC. Translation gives CASSQPGHRSYEQYF. The full variable domain, its missing parts supplied by reference TRBV7-8 and TRBJ2-7, is GAGVSQSPRYKVAKRGQDVALRCDPISGHVSLFWYQQALGQGPEFLTYFQNEAQLDKSGLPSDRFFAERPEGSVSTLKIQRTQQEDSAVYLCASSQPGHRSYEQYFGPGTRLTVT.

J is TRBJ2-2 and V is TRBV23-1; 8 nucleotides agree with TRBD1. TRBV23-1 is classed as an ORF, of uncertain function. Unmatched junction bases numbered 17, after V lost 6 bases and J lost 5 bases. This CDR3 is 18 amino acids long. The DNA for the CDR3 is TGCGCCAGCAGCCGCTGCAAAGGTCCGACAGGGGAAACCGGGGAGCTGTTTTTT. Encoded protein: CASSRCKGPTGETGELFF.

In its sample, this clone was seen once. The genes are TRBV7-6 and TRBJ2-2; no clear D gene. V dropped 4 bases and J dropped 5 bases, with 5 bases sitting between them. Per germline, CDR1 SGHVS and CDR2 FNYEAQ. The CDR3 loop spans 12 amino acids. CDR3 sequence (DNA): TGTGCCAGCAGCTCCCGAACCGGGGAGCTGTTTTTT. Its translation: CASSSRTGELFF. Based on the CDR3 plus reference TRBV7-6 and TRBJ2-2, the full variable domain is GAGVSQSPRYKVTKRGQDVALRCDPISGHVSLYWYRQALGQGPEFLTYFNYEAQQDKSGLPNDRFSAERPEGSISTLTIQRTEQRDSAMYRCASSSRTGELFFGEGSRLTVL.

This clone was found once. The chain couples TRBV5-6 to TRBJ2-2, with D possibly being TRBD1 or TRBD2 (5 bases each). Germline lookup yields CDR1 SGHDT and CDR2 YYEEEE. V gave up 6 bases and J gave up 2 bases, with 17 bases separating them. The CDR3 consists of 16 residues. The DNA for the CDR3 is TGTGCCAGCAACCGGGACCCAACATTTAACACCGGGGAGCTGTTTTTT. It translates to CASNRDPTFNTGELFF.

The rearrangement joins TRBV5-6 to TRBJ1-2; TRBD1 is a possible D gene (5 bases). V lost 2 bases and J 4 bases, leaving 12 bases between the germline ends. The CDR3 extends over 14 amino acids. CDR1 is SGHDT and CDR2 is YYEEEE in the germline V gene. The CDR3, as DNA: TGTGCCAGCAGCTTTGGGAGGGGTTCCTATGGCTACACCTTC. This gives the protein CASSFGRGSYGYTF.

The rearrangement links TRBV6-5 to TRBJ2-7; D might be TRBD1 (6 bases). CDR3 length equals 14 residues. The V end lost 4 bases, the J end lost 2 bases, and 12 bases lay between the germline ends. CDR1 and CDR2 from the germline V gene are MNHEY and SVGAGI. The CDR3 region is CASSWARGPYEQYF. CDR3 DNA sequence: TGTGCCAGCAGTTGGGCCAGGGGTCCCTACGAGCAGTACTTC.

This chain connects TRBV4-3 to TRBJ2-1; D possibly corresponds to TRBD1 (6 bases). This CDR3 contains 15 residues. Trimming removed 3 bases from V and 4 bases from J, with 13 bases in between. The V gene's germline CDR1 is LGHNA and CDR2 YSLEER. CDR3 residues: CASSQEDSEYNEQFF. The CDR3 DNA reads as TGCGCCAGCAGCCAGGAGGACAGCGAATACAATGAGCAGTTCTTC.

The chain has TRBV4-1 and TRBJ1-5, with no clear D. Germline V gene data show CDR1 as MGHRA and CDR2 as YSYEKL. The CDR3 is 15 amino acids. V was pared by 4 bases and J by 0 bases, with 10 bases between. In DNA, the CDR3 is TGCGCCAGCAGCCCCGGACCCTCTAGCAATCAGCCCCAGCATTTT. Translating it yields CASSPGPSSNQPQHF.

The rearrangement uses TRBV7-2 and TRBJ1-5; D ambiguous. This CDR3 is built from 14 residues. Germline V gene data show CDR1 as SGHTA and CDR2 as FQGNSA. V was clipped by 3 bases and J by 4 bases, with 10 bases between them. DNA for the CDR3: TGTGCCAGCAGCTTCGGGAGCCCTAATCAGCCCCAGCATTTT. Translating gives CASSFGSPNQPQHF.

This chain joins TRBV28 and TRBJ2-7, with D possibly matching TRBD2 (6 bases). The CDR3 contains 15 residues. The germline V and J ends were trimmed by 6 bases and 2 bases, with 17 bases remaining between them. Germline V gene sequence: CDR1 MDHEN, CDR2 SYDVKM. The CDR3 region is CASRSAGTPAYEQYF. DNA for the CDR3: TGTGCCAGCAGATCCGCCGGGACTCCAGCCTACGAGCAGTACTTC.

V is TRBV4-1 and J is TRBJ1-2; maybe TRBD1 (5 bases). This CDR3 spans 14 amino acids. V lost 1 base to trimming and J lost 2 bases, with 8 bases between them. From germline, CDR1 is MGHRA and CDR2 YSYEKL. The CDR3 nucleotides are TGCGCCAGCAGCCAAGTTCAGGGAAACTATGGCTACACCTTC. Protein product: CASSQVQGNYGYTF.

For the CDR3, the DNA is TGTGCCAGCAGCTTGGGCGGGGAAGATGGCTACACCTTC. It is translated as CASSLGGEDGYTF. The chain uses TRBV5-6 and TRBJ1-2; D is unresolved. The CDR3 has 13 amino acids. The germline CDR1 and CDR2 sequences are SGHDT and YYEEEE. Trimming stripped 0 bases from V and 6 bases from J, with 9 bases between. Using reference TRBV5-6 and TRBJ1-2 for the parts outside the CDR3, the full variable domain is DAGVTQSPTHLIKTRGQQVTLRCSPKSGHDTVSWYQQALGQGPQFIFQYYEEEERQRGNFPDRFSGHQFPNYSSELNVNALLLGDSALYLCASSLGGEDGYTFGSGTRLTVV.

V and J are TRBV27 and TRBJ2-1; weak D call: TRBD1 (6 bases). CDR1 and CDR2 (germline): MNHEY, SMNVEV (reference sequence). The V and J ends lost 4 bases and 1 base respectively, with 14 bases between them. The CDR3 sequence is 16 residues long. The CDR3 is CASSSGARGSYNEQFF. The DNA of the CDR3 is TGTGCCAGCAGTTCAGGGGCCCGGGGTTCCTACAATGAGCAGTTCTTC.

V usage is TRBV18 and J usage is TRBJ2-5, with D possibly TRBD2 on 5 matching bases. The CDR3 consists of 16 residues. Trimming cost V 4 bases and J 1 base, with 16 bases left between them. Germline lookup yields CDR1 KGHSH and CDR2 LQKENI. CDR3 residues: CASSLYSGFSQETQYF. CDR3 sequence (DNA): TGTGCCAGCTCACTTTACTCGGGATTCTCCCAAGAGACCCAGTACTTC.

The chain combines TRBV2 with TRBJ2-6; D is unclear. V was shortened by 6 bases and J by 0 bases, with 9 bases between the two germline ends. This CDR3 has 15 amino acids. In germline, CDR1 is SNHLY, CDR2 FYNNEI. For the CDR3, the DNA is TGTGCCAGCAGAGGCTTAGCCTCTGGGGCCAACGTCCTGACTTTC. It encodes CASRGLASGANVLTF.

CDR3 protein: CASSPLGSPSRSGANVLTF. The CDR3 DNA reads TGCGCCAGCAGCCCACTAGGGAGCCCCTCTCGTTCTGGGGCCAACGTCCTGACTTTC. V gene TRBV4-3 combines with J gene TRBJ2-6, with a tentative D call TRBD2 (5 bases). V lost 4 bases, J lost 1 base, and 20 bases lay in between. The germline V gene has CDR1 LGHNA and CDR2 YSLEER. There are 19 residues in the CDR3.

This chain uses TRBV5-4 with TRBJ1-3; perhaps TRBD1 as D (6 bases). Germline CDR1 and CDR2: SGHNT and YYREEE (reference sequence). The CDR3 runs 15 residues. V was clipped by 0 bases and J by 0 bases, with 7 bases between them. CDR3 DNA sequence: TGTGCCAGCAGCTTGGGGGGGGCCTCTGGAAACACCATATATTTT. Translation gives CASSLGGASGNTIYF.

V is TRBV7-2 and J is TRBJ1-6; 7 bases align to TRBD1. V trimming: 3 bases; J trimming: 7 bases; junction bases outside the gene matches: 6. The length of the CDR3 is 15 residues. Per the germline V gene, CDR1 is SGHTA and CDR2 is FQGNSA. The CDR3 DNA follows: TGTGCCAGCAGCTTCCTGGCCAGGGGGAATTCACCCCTCCACTTT. It specifies CASSFLARGNSPLHF. Filled out from reference TRBV7-2 and TRBJ1-6, the complete variable domain reads GAGVSQSPSNKVTEKGKDVELRCDPISGHTALYWYRQSLGQGLEFLIYFQGNSAPDKSGLPSDRFSAERTGGSVSTLTIQRTQQEDSAVYLCASSFLARGNSPLHFGNGTRLTVT.